This entry lists 19 T cell receptor beta chains sequenced from one sample in a study of cytomegalovirus exposure and HLA in healthy donors. In the PCR, 60 Vbeta and 13 Jbeta primers were used. Here immunoSEQ multiplex PCR was the method, and the copy in TCRdb shows in-frame clones only, minus some. This table holds 160,000 or so clones, roughly four fifths found once. Sequences were obtained from PBMCs. Receptors were obtained from a woman in her 40s in good health and CMV-seronegative.

This chain connects TRBV7-9 to TRBJ1-1, with a possible D match to TRBD1 (5 bases). Germline V gene sequence: CDR1 SEHNR, CDR2 FQNEAQ (reference sequence). CDR3 length equals 13 residues. Trimming left V 1 base short and J 6 bases short, with 9 bases between. The CDR3 reads CASSLGSTAEAFF. CDR3 nucleotides: TGTGCCAGCAGCTTAGGTTCGACAGCTGAAGCTTTCTTT.

This rearrangement joins TRBV11-2 to TRBJ2-7; no clear D. The CDR3 spans 12 residues. Germline CDR1 reads SGHAT; CDR2 reads FQNNGV. With 5 bases removed from V and 3 bases from J, the gap between germline ends came to 8 bases. The CDR3 sequence: CASSTDIYEQYF. The CDR3 coding sequence is TGTGCCAGCAGCACCGACATCTACGAGCAGTACTTC.

This sequence joins TRBV30 and TRBJ2-5, with TRBD1 as a possible D gene (5 bases). This CDR3 is built from 15 residues. Trimming took 2 bases from V and 4 from J, leaving 17 bases between them. Germline CDR1 is GTSNPN and CDR2 is SVGIG (reference sequence). The DNA of the CDR3 is TGTGCCTGGAGTTCTGGTTTGGTGCAGGGAGAGACCCAGTACTTC. It encodes CAWSSGLVQGETQYF.

Only a few counts were recorded for this clone. The V call is TRBV27, the J call TRBJ2-7, with 11 nucleotides matching TRBD1. Trimming removed 2 bases from V and 6 bases from J; junction bases left unmatched: 15. Germline assignment: CDR1 MNHEY and CDR2 SMNVEV (reference sequence). The CDR3 runs to 18 residues. CDR3 amino acids: CASSLNLMWGTGGGEQYF. The DNA of the CDR3 is TGTGCCAGCAGTTTAAACCTGATGTGGGGGACAGGGGGAGGCGAGCAGTACTTC.

The chain carries TRBV5-1 and TRBJ2-7, with D tentatively TRBD2 (5 bases). Trimming shortened V by 0 bases and J by 5 bases, and 12 bases separated the two germline ends. The germline CDR1 and CDR2 sequences are SGHRS and YFSETQ. The CDR3 is made up of 14 amino acids. The CDR3 DNA reads as TGCGCCAGCAGCTTGGACGGGCTGCGGGACGAGCAGTACTTC. Encoded protein: CASSLDGLRDEQYF.

This chain links TRBV7-8 with TRBJ1-1; tentatively, D is TRBD1 (6 bases). This CDR3 contains 15 residues. The germline V gene encodes CDR1 SGHVS and CDR2 FQNEAQ. V was trimmed by 5 bases and J by 3 bases, leaving 16 bases between them. The CDR3 DNA is TGTGCCAGCAGCCCCTGGGGAGGGGGGCACACTGAAGCTTTCTTT. Translation gives CASSPWGGGHTEAFF.

CDR3 region: CASSPPPQRASTYEQYF. Here the CDR3 DNA reads TGTGCCAGCAGTCCCCCCCCACAGCGGGCATCGACCTACGAGCAGTACTTC. This sequence joins TRBV27 and TRBJ2-7; perhaps TRBD2 as D (6 bases). V was pared by 5 bases and J by 2 bases, with 22 bases between. This CDR3 spans 17 amino acids. CDR1 and CDR2 from the germline V gene are MNHEY and SMNVEV (reference sequence).

The chain joins TRBV30 to TRBJ2-5; a possible D gene is TRBD1 (5 bases). From germline, CDR1 is GTSNPN and CDR2 SVGIG (reference sequence). The CDR3 consists of 15 residues. The ends were cut back, 2 bases at V and 5 bases at J, with 18 bases in the middle. CDR3 sequence: CAWSSRASQGETQYF. The CDR3 DNA reads TGTGCCTGGAGTTCCAGGGCCAGCCAAGGGGAGACCCAGTACTTC.

V gene TRBV7-8 combines with J gene TRBJ2-6; D remains ambiguous. Germline V CDR1 and CDR2: SGHVS, FQNEAQ. CDR3 length: 17 residues. The V and J ends lost 4 bases and 4 bases respectively, with 17 bases between them. DNA for the CDR3: TGTGCCAGCAGCTCCCGAGCGCCCGGTGGGGGGGCCAACGTCCTGACTTTC. Translation: CASSSRAPGGGANVLTF. The whole variable domain, remainder taken from reference TRBV7-8 and TRBJ2-6, is GAGVSQSPRYKVAKRGQDVALRCDPISGHVSLFWYQQALGQGPEFLTYFQNEAQLDKSGLPSDRFFAERPEGSVSTLKIQRTQQEDSAVYLCASSSRAPGGGANVLTFGAGSRLTVL.

V and J are TRBV19 and TRBJ1-2; D ambiguous. CDR1 and CDR2 from the germline V gene are LNHDA and SQIVND (reference sequence). The V end was cut by 4 bases, the J end by 4 bases, with 19 bases between. The CDR3 is made up of 16 amino acids. CDR3 DNA sequence: TGTGCCAGTAGTACTACCTTATTCACAGAACTCTATGGCTACACCTTC. Protein sequence: CASSTTLFTELYGYTF.

Written as DNA, the CDR3 is TGTGCCAGCAGCTTAGATCCACCGAGCGGATCCTACGAGCAGTACTTC. It specifies CASSLDPPSGSYEQYF. The J gene is TRBJ2-7, the V gene TRBV11-3; possible D gene TRBD2, 5 bases. Trimming shortened V by 0 bases and J by 1 base, and 13 bases separated the two germline ends. Germline V gives CDR1 SGHNT, CDR2 YENEEA. The CDR3 covers 16 residues.

This clone was detected only once. The V call is TRBV5-4, the J call TRBJ2-2, with 11 bases that match TRBD2. CDR1 SGHNT and CDR2 YYREEE come from the germline V gene (reference sequence). The length of the CDR3 is 15 residues. The ends lost 3 bases at V and 4 bases at J; junction bases unmatched: 2. CDR3 sequence (DNA): TGTGCCAGCAGCTGGGGACTAGCGGCCACCGGGGAGCTGTTTTTT. Translation gives CASSWGLAATGELFF.

This clone was detected a few times. The DNA for the CDR3 is TGTGCCAGCAGCTCCATTTACTTTCAGGGGGCGTTTGGCACTGAAGCTTTCTTT. Translation gives CASSSIYFQGAFGTEAFF. The rearrangement uses TRBV13 and TRBJ1-1; 8 bases map to TRBD1. The CDR3 runs 18 residues. J gave up 4 bases and V 4 bases, and 17 bases lay outside the gene matches. The germline V gene encodes CDR1 PRHDT and CDR2 FYEKMQ (reference sequence).

This clone was observed a few times. The chain links TRBV6-5 to TRBJ1-3; 7 bases are shared with TRBD1. Germline V gene sequence: CDR1 MNHEY, CDR2 SVGAGI. Trimming took 5 bases from V and 0 from J; bases not matched to a gene: 4. CDR3 length equals 15 residues. The CDR3 DNA follows: TGTGCCAGCAGTCCAGGGGGTGTCTCTGGAAACACCATATATTTT. Translation: CASSPGGVSGNTIYF.

The V gene is TRBV30, the J gene TRBJ2-1; 7 bases fit TRBD1. The CDR3 loop spans 15 amino acids. After removal of 0 bases from V and 7 bases from J, the junction contained 9 bases not matched to a gene. CDR1 is GTSNPN and CDR2 is SVGIG in the germline V gene (reference sequence). The CDR3 DNA reads as TGTGCCTGGAGTGTACAAAGGGACAGACTGAATGAGCAGTTCTTC. It specifies CAWSVQRDRLNEQFF.

The chain uses TRBV19 and TRBJ2-7; tentative D call: TRBD1 (6 bases). CDR3 length equals 14 residues. V was clipped by 1 base and J by 2 bases, with 9 bases between them. Germline-derived CDR1 and CDR2 are LNHDA and SQIVND (reference sequence). The CDR3 spells CASSIGDKPYEQYF. CDR3 in DNA: TGTGCCAGTAGTATAGGGGACAAACCCTACGAGCAGTACTTC.

This chain uses TRBV11-2 with TRBJ1-1, with unresolved D. Germline V lookup: CDR1 SGHAT, CDR2 FQNNGV. CDR3 size: 14 residues. V lost 5 bases and J lost 2, with 12 bases in between. CDR3 bases: TGTGCCAGCAGCCCCGATTTAGTAAACACTGAAGCTTTCTTT. Its translation is CASSPDLVNTEAFF.

V and J are TRBV7-9 and TRBJ1-1; 9 nucleotides match TRBD1. Germline CDR1 SEHNR, CDR2 FQNEAQ (reference sequence). The CDR3 length is 17 residues. V shed 5 bases and J 3 bases; nucleotides not matched to a gene: 13. CDR3 sequence: CASSNAPSGTGYTEAFF. CDR3 sequence (DNA): TGTGCCAGCAGCAACGCCCCCTCCGGGACAGGGTACACTGAAGCTTTCTTT. Combining the CDR3 with reference TRBV7-9 and TRBJ1-1 gives the whole variable domain DTGVSQNPRHKITKRGQNVTFRCDPISEHNRLYWYRQTLGQGPEFLTYFQNEAQLEKSRLLSDRFSAERPKGSFSTLEIQRTEQGDSAMYLCASSNAPSGTGYTEAFFGQGTRLTVV.

The rearrangement joins TRBV5-1 to TRBJ2-1; 7 nucleotides match TRBD2. J was trimmed by 4 bases and V by 6 bases; bases with no gene match: 10. This CDR3 comprises 15 residues. Looked up from germline, CDR1 is SGHRS and CDR2 is YFSETQ. Written as DNA, the CDR3 is TGCGCCAGCAATCCCTCTAGCGGAACGTACAATGAGCAGTTCTTC. Protein: CASNPSSGTYNEQFF.